The 25 T cell receptor beta chains listed next were all sequenced from one sample in a study of lymphopenia after photon versus proton radiotherapy. The protocol was immunoSEQ multiplex PCR, while the TCRdb copy is restricted to in-frame clones and leaves out a portion. The table lists about 25,000 clones, roughly 87% of them singletons. Material: peripheral blood, obtained from a patient treated with photon-based radiotherapy. These receptors all come from a man aged 50-59 years with gastric cancer.

V is TRBV5-6 and J is TRBJ1-6; unclear D gene. Trimming took 0 bases from V and 0 from J, leaving 7 bases between them. The CDR3 contains 16 residues. Germline-derived CDR1 and CDR2 are SGHDT and YYEEEE. DNA of the CDR3: TGTGCCAGCAGCTTGGGTTGGTACTCCTATAATTCACCCCTCCACTTT. It codes for CASSLGWYSYNSPLHF.

The chain carries TRBV2 and TRBJ1-6; no definite D call. Germline CDR1 SNHLY, CDR2 FYNNEI. This CDR3 contains 12 residues. V gave up 4 bases and J gave up 14 bases, with 12 bases separating them. The CDR3 protein is CASSVEVYSLHF. CDR3 nucleotides: TGTGCCAGCAGTGTTGAGGTTTATTCCCTCCACTTT.

CDR3 region: CASSLLLGGWGNEQFF. The CDR3 DNA follows: TGTGCCAGCAGTTTACTCCTTGGCGGGTGGGGGAATGAGCAGTTCTTC. The chain joins TRBV27 to TRBJ2-1; D tentatively reads TRBD1 or TRBD2 (5 bases each). The length of the CDR3 is 16 residues. Germline CDR1 MNHEY, CDR2 SMNVEV (reference sequence). V was cut by 2 bases and J by 7 bases, with 18 bases left in between.

This chain connects TRBV5-4 to TRBJ1-2, with D unresolved. This CDR3 has 16 residues. Germline values: CDR1 SGHNT, CDR2 YYREEE (reference sequence). V was pared by 9 bases and J by 3 bases, with 24 bases between. In DNA form, the CDR3 reads TGTGCCACCTCAGCTTATTTGGAACTGGGTGACTATGGCTACACCTTC. Translation gives CATSAYLELGDYGYTF.

This clone turned up a few times. The chain uses TRBV2 and TRBJ1-1; perhaps TRBD1 as D (6 bases). CDR1 is SNHLY, CDR2 FYNNEI, per germline. V was clipped by 8 bases and J by 5 bases, with 18 bases between them. The CDR3 is made up of 14 amino acids. DNA of the CDR3: TGTGCCAGCCAACGGGGGGGGGCGCAAACTGAAGCTTTCTTT. This sequence encodes CASQRGGAQTEAFF.

V gene TRBV7-9 combines with J gene TRBJ2-5, with 12 bases that match TRBD2. CDR3 size: 14 residues. The germline gives CDR1 SEHNR, CDR2 FQNEAQ (reference sequence). V lost 4 bases to trimming and J lost 5 bases; unmatched junction nucleotides: 2. CDR3 nucleotides: TGTGCCAGCAGCTCCACTAGCGGGGGGGAGACCCAGTACTTC. Translating gives CASSSTSGGETQYF.

The genes are TRBV19 and TRBJ2-1; D is possibly TRBD1 (6 bases). Deletions cut 8 bases from V and 10 bases from J, with 12 bases between. Germline CDR1 and CDR2: LNHDA and SQIVND (reference sequence). The CDR3 contains 11 residues. The CDR3 protein is CASQQGAEQFF. The CDR3 bases are TGTGCCAGTCAACAGGGCGCGGAGCAGTTCTTC.

In this sample, this clone turned up a few times. CDR3 protein: CASSFWGNRADIQYF. In DNA form, the CDR3 reads TGTGCCAGCAGCTTCTGGGGCAACAGGGCGGACATTCAGTACTTC. The V call is TRBV7-3, the J call TRBJ2-4; a possible D gene is TRBD1 (6 bases). Germline V gene sequence: CDR1 SGHTA, CDR2 FQGTGA. The CDR3 is 15 residues long. The V end was cut by 3 bases, the J end by 8 bases, with 17 bases between.

This clone occurred once. This chain connects TRBV7-2 to TRBJ2-5; 7 bases are shared with TRBD1. The V gene's germline CDR1 is SGHTA and CDR2 FQGNSA. Germline trimming cut 6 bases from V and 5 bases from J; bases unmatched to any gene: 9. The CDR3 has 14 residues. CDR3 protein: CASRLTGLLETQYF. For the CDR3, the DNA is TGTGCCAGCAGGTTGACAGGGCTCCTCGAGACCCAGTACTTC.

The chain carries TRBV6-5 and TRBJ1-3; a weak D match, TRBD1 (5 bases). This CDR3 region has 15 residues. In germline, CDR1 is MNHEY, CDR2 SVGAGI. V was pared by 6 bases and J by 0 bases, with 12 bases between. In DNA form, the CDR3 reads TGTGCCAGCAGAGCCGGGGCCAACTCTGGAAACACCATATATTTT. The encoded protein is CASRAGANSGNTIYF.

V gene TRBV19 combines with J gene TRBJ2-4; D possibly matches TRBD1 or TRBD2 (5 bases each). The germline CDR1 and CDR2 sequences are LNHDA and SQIVND (reference sequence). V was trimmed by 6 bases and J by 0 bases, leaving 9 bases between them. This CDR3 spans 14 amino acids. CDR3 sequence reads: CASSGTLAKNIQYF. CDR3 bases: TGTGCCAGTAGCGGGACGCTAGCCAAAAACATTCAGTACTTC.

The J gene is TRBJ1-2, the V gene TRBV5-5; D ambiguous. Trimming removed 4 bases from V and 7 bases from J, with 11 bases in between. CDR3 length equals 12 residues. The germline gives CDR1 SGHKS, CDR2 YYEKEE (reference sequence). The CDR3, as DNA: TGTGCCAGCAGCCCGGATCGGTTTGGCTACACCTTC. This sequence encodes CASSPDRFGYTF.

The chain recombines TRBV19 with TRBJ2-2; 9 bases are shared with TRBD2. CDR1 is LNHDA and CDR2 is SQIVND in the germline V gene (reference sequence). The CDR3 length is 15 residues. The ends lost 4 bases at V and 6 bases at J; junction bases unmatched: 6. The CDR3 region has the DNA TGTGCCAGTAGTACGGGGACTAGCTCGTCCGGGGAGCTGTTTTTT. It yields the protein CASSTGTSSSGELFF.

As DNA, the CDR3 is TGTGCCAGCAGCTGGACACTTGAAGCTTTCTTT. Translated, it gives CASSWTLEAFF. The rearrangement joins TRBV11-2 to TRBJ1-1; D perhaps matches TRBD1 (5 bases). Deletions cut 4 bases from V and 7 bases from J, with 7 bases between. Germline V gene data show CDR1 as SGHAT and CDR2 as FQNNGV. The CDR3 contains 11 residues.

The chain combines TRBV10-1 with TRBJ2-2, with D perhaps given as TRBD1 or TRBD2 (5 bases each). The germline V gene has CDR1 WNHNN and CDR2 SYGVQD (reference sequence). The CDR3 is 13 amino acids. The V end was cut by 5 bases, the J end by 4 bases, with 8 bases between. CDR3 in DNA: TGCGCCAGCAGTCGGGACCTCACCGGGGAGCTGTTTTTT. The encoded protein is CASSRDLTGELFF.

This chain uses TRBV27 with TRBJ1-2; D is unclear. Germline values: CDR1 MNHEY, CDR2 SMNVEV (reference sequence). The V gene lost 6 bases and the J gene lost 8 bases, with 16 bases spanning the gap. The CDR3 has 13 amino acids. CDR3 region: CASSHQTGRGYTF. CDR3 coding DNA: TGTGCCAGCAGCCATCAAACCGGGAGAGGCTACACCTTC.

CDR3 protein: CASSLFVDSTQYF. DNA of the CDR3: TGCGCCAGCAGCTTGTTCGTGGATTCGACCCAGTACTTC. This chain connects TRBV5-1 to TRBJ2-5; D call uncertain. The CDR3 is made up of 13 amino acids. Looked up from germline, CDR1 is SGHRS and CDR2 is YFSETQ. Deletions cut 1 base from V and 7 bases from J, with 11 bases between.

This chain joins TRBV19 and TRBJ2-2; D is unresolved. V was clipped by 4 bases and J by 3 bases, with 9 bases between them. The CDR3 is made up of 14 amino acids. Germline-derived CDR1 and CDR2 are LNHDA and SQIVND (reference sequence). The CDR3 is CASSTRRDTGELFF. The CDR3 nucleotides read TGTGCCAGTAGTACCCGACGGGACACCGGGGAGCTGTTTTTT.

The rearrangement joins TRBV7-2 to TRBJ2-5, with 10 bases lining up with TRBD2. CDR1 is SGHTA, CDR2 FQGNSA, per germline. J was trimmed by 3 bases and V by 5 bases; bases with no gene match: 9. The CDR3 consists of 16 residues. The CDR3 DNA follows: TGTGCCAGCAGCCCCCGTTTAGCGGGGGGAGAAGAGACCCAGTACTTC. This encodes CASSPRLAGGEETQYF.

CDR3 region: CASSIVGRGYTF. CDR3 bases: TGTGCCAGTAGTATAGTGGGGCGTGGCTACACCTTC. The J gene is TRBJ1-2, the V gene TRBV19, with D tentatively TRBD1 (5 bases). CDR3 length equals 12 residues. Trimming stripped 1 base from V and 7 bases from J, with 7 bases between. Looked up from germline, CDR1 is LNHDA and CDR2 is SQIVND (reference sequence).

The rearrangement joins TRBV10-2 to TRBJ1-5; D is unclear. Germline V gene lookup returns CDR1 WSHSY and CDR2 SAAADI. V lost 5 bases to trimming and J lost 4 bases, with 12 bases between them. This CDR3 comprises 14 residues. The CDR3 nucleotides are TGCGCCAGCAGTTACACCCTCCAGAATCAGCCCCAGCATTTT. It yields the protein CASSYTLQNQPQHF.

The genes are TRBV30 and TRBJ2-3, with D maybe TRBD2 (5 bases). The germline CDR1 and CDR2 sequences are GTSNPN and SVGIG (reference sequence). The CDR3 has 13 residues. Trimming removed 0 bases from V and 7 bases from J, with 11 bases in between. CDR3 nucleotide sequence: TGTGCCTGGAGTGTGGCGGACGGGAATACGCAGTATTTT. Protein: CAWSVADGNTQYF.

This clone appeared a single time. The same CDR3 arises from other DNA sequences in this sample as well. The V call is TRBV7-2, the J call TRBJ2-7, with D maybe TRBD1 (5 bases). The CDR3 totals 16 residues. Trimming took off 5 bases at V and 4 bases at J, with 21 bases between the two ends. The germline V gene has CDR1 SGHTA and CDR2 FQGNSA. Here the CDR3 reads CASSPETALTSYEQYF. CDR3 sequence (DNA): TGTGCCAGCAGCCCGGAGACAGCCCTTACCTCATACGAGCAGTACTTC.

The CDR3 loop is CASSARTAYAQETQYF. The DNA for the CDR3 is TGTGCCAGCAGTGCTCGGACAGCATACGCTCAAGAGACCCAGTACTTC. The chain links TRBV6-1 to TRBJ2-5; possible D gene TRBD1, 6 bases. Germline V gives CDR1 MNHNS, CDR2 SASEGT. V was clipped by 4 bases and J by 2 bases, with 17 bases between them. The CDR3 runs to 16 residues.

This rearrangement joins TRBV7-9 to TRBJ1-3; D not resolved. Germline loops: CDR1 SEHNR, CDR2 FQNEAQ (reference sequence). CDR3 size: 12 residues. V shed 1 base and J shed 9 bases, with 7 bases lying between them. CDR3 sequence reads: CASSLEGGTIYF. CDR3 bases: TGTGCCAGCAGCTTAGAGGGAGGCACCATATATTTT.